One and the same sample provided the 18 T cell receptor beta chains below, sequenced in a study of neurological immune-mediated disorders. TCRdb re-analysed the 5' RACE reads in MiXCR, keeping a single row per CDR3 protein. The data hold 20,000 to 25,000 distinct CDR3 sequences, with 5% to 7% observed a single time. Sequencing used CD8+ T cells from blood. The origin of the receptors is a man between 18 and 35 years old in good health.

This clonotype has a count of ten or more. The chain combines TRBV5-1 with TRBJ1-1; D not resolved. CDR1 SGHRS and CDR2 YFSETQ come from the germline V gene. V was pared by 7 bases and J by 0 bases, with 19 bases between. This CDR3 is built from 16 residues. The CDR3 DNA is TGCGCCAGCCGCGAGGAAACCTACGCCATGAACACTGAAGCTTTCTTT. Protein sequence: CASREETYAMNTEAFF.

This clonotype was seen ten or more times. The V call is TRBV6-2 or TRBV6-3, the J call TRBJ2-7; no firm D call. CDR3 length: 14 amino acids. Looked up from germline, CDR1 is MNHEY and CDR2 is SVGEGT. Trimming removed 2 bases at V and 2 bases at J, with 10 bases between. This CDR3 reads CASSYHADTYEQYF. The CDR3 DNA follows: TGTGCCAGCAGTTACCACGCAGATACCTACGAGCAGTACTTC.

Turning to this clonotype: At one boundary the junction diverges from the germline segment, which might be a read error. The rearrangement uses TRBV30 and TRBJ2-2, with D hard to call. CDR1 GTSNPN and CDR2 SVGIG come from the germline V gene (reference sequence). The CDR3 has 15 amino acids. The CDR3 loop is CTWNTADRTTGELFF. The DNA of the CDR3 is TGTACCTGGAACACAGCCGACCGAACCACCGGGGAGCTGTTTTTT.

Many counts were recorded for this clonotype. The chain joins TRBV27 to TRBJ2-1; 10 positions match TRBD2. The V gene's germline CDR1 is MNHEY and CDR2 SMNVEV (reference sequence). The CDR3 runs 18 residues. Trimming cost V 8 bases and J 0 bases; bases outside gene matches: 13. CDR3 amino acids: CASFPFSGGTSSYNEQFF. The CDR3 coding sequence is TGTGCCAGCTTTCCCTTTAGCGGGGGGACCTCCTCCTACAATGAGCAGTTCTTC.

There are many counts of this clonotype. The chain joins TRBV18 to TRBJ2-7; either TRBD1 or TRBD2 may supply D (5 bases each). Deletions cut 4 bases from V and 0 bases from J, with 16 bases between. The CDR3 is made up of 16 amino acids. CDR1 is KGHSH, CDR2 LQKENI, per germline. The CDR3 protein is CASSQSGRSSSYEQYF. The CDR3 coding sequence is TGTGCCAGCTCACAATCGGGACGGTCCAGCTCCTACGAGCAGTACTTC. The full variable domain, rest sourced from reference TRBV18 and TRBJ2-7, is NAGVMQNPRHLVRRRGQEARLRCSPMKGHSHVYWYRQLPEEGLKFMVYLQKENIIDESGMPKERFSAEFPKEGPSILRIQQVVRGDSAAYFCASSQSGRSSSYEQYFGPGTRLTVT.

This clonotype was seen at least ten times. The V gene is TRBV4-3, the J gene TRBJ1-6; TRBD1 might be the D (5 bases). Germline V gene sequence: CDR1 LGHNA, CDR2 YSLEER. The V end was cut by 0 bases, the J end by 3 bases, with 12 bases between. The CDR3 consists of 17 residues. In DNA form, the CDR3 reads TGCGCCAGCAGCCAAGATGTGTCAGGGATCTATAATTCACCCCTCCACTTT. Its translation is CASSQDVSGIYNSPLHF.

This clonotype turned up a few times. This rearrangement joins TRBV10-3 to TRBJ2-7, with 8 bases that match TRBD1. V trimming: 8 bases; J trimming: 6 bases; junction bases outside the gene matches: 12. The CDR3 loop spans 14 amino acids. CDR1 is ENHRY and CDR2 is SYGVKD in the germline V gene. CDR3 sequence: CAIGLDRDEIEQYF. The CDR3 DNA reads TGTGCCATCGGACTGGACAGGGACGAAATCGAGCAGTACTTC.

This clonotype was counted at least ten times. V usage is TRBV6-2 or TRBV6-3 and J usage is TRBJ1-1, with D unresolved. The ends were cut back, 6 bases at V and 0 bases at J, with 8 bases in the middle. Germline V lookup: CDR1 MNHEY, CDR2 SVGEGT. The CDR3 totals 13 residues. The chain's CDR3 is CASRRTVNTEAFF. CDR3 nucleotide sequence: TGTGCCAGCAGAAGGACCGTGAACACTGAAGCTTTCTTT.

This clonotype was counted many times. The rearrangement uses TRBV6-5 and TRBJ1-5, with TRBD1 matching over 8 bases. The V and J ends lost 0 bases and 4 bases, in that order; junction bases with no gene match: 2. The length of the CDR3 is 15 residues. CDR1 and CDR2 (germline): MNHEY, SVGAGI. CDR3 nucleotides: TGTGCCAGCAGTTACTCCAGGACAGGGAATCAGCCCCAGCATTTT. This codes for CASSYSRTGNQPQHF.

This clonotype was counted many times. The chain employs TRBV7-6 and TRBJ1-2, with TRBD1 as a possible D gene (5 bases). The germline V gene has CDR1 SGHVS and CDR2 FNYEAQ. Deletions cut 5 bases from V and 7 bases from J, with 17 bases between. This CDR3 comprises 14 residues. This CDR3 reads CASSPAGLVAGYTF. The DNA for the CDR3 is TGTGCCAGCAGCCCCGCAGGGTTAGTCGCTGGCTACACCTTC.

This clonotype was seen repeatedly, ten times or more. The gene calls are TRBV29-1 and TRBJ2-7; TRBD2 might be the D (5 bases). Germline V gene data show CDR1 as SQVTM and CDR2 as ANQGSEA. V lost 4 bases and J 0 bases, leaving 7 bases between the germline ends. The CDR3 covers 12 residues. CDR3 coding DNA: TGCAGCGTTGCCGGGGACTCCTACGAGCAGTACTTC. This sequence encodes CSVAGDSYEQYF.

This clonotype was counted at least ten times. V and J are TRBV7-9 and TRBJ2-5, with TRBD1 identical over 9 bases. The V segment lost 1 base and the J segment 5 bases; nucleotides outside the gene matches: 5. CDR1 and CDR2 from the germline V gene are SEHNR and FQNEAQ (reference sequence). The CDR3 contains 15 residues. CDR3 region: CASSLGTGDMETQYF. CDR3 nucleotide sequence: TGTGCCAGCAGCTTAGGGACAGGGGATATGGAGACCCAGTACTTC.

This clonotype was seen ten or more times. The rearrangement links TRBV10-2 to TRBJ2-7; tentatively, D is TRBD1 (5 bases). Trimming left V 5 bases short and J 3 bases short, with 8 bases between. Germline values: CDR1 WSHSY, CDR2 SAAADI. The CDR3 has 12 amino acids. This CDR3 is CASSSTDYEQYF. The CDR3 bases are TGCGCCAGCAGTTCGACAGACTACGAGCAGTACTTC.

Many counts were recorded for this clonotype. V gene TRBV13 combines with J gene TRBJ1-2; D not resolved. The V end was cut by 5 bases, the J end by 8 bases, with 12 bases between. The CDR3 runs to 12 residues. Germline V lookup: CDR1 PRHDT, CDR2 FYEKMQ (reference sequence). The CDR3 reads CASSASSRGYTF. CDR3 sequence (DNA): TGTGCCAGCAGCGCCAGCAGTCGGGGCTACACCTTC. Drawing the rest from reference TRBV13 and TRBJ1-2, the complete variable domain is AAGVIQSPRHLIKEKRETATLKCYPIPRHDTVYWYQQGPGQDPQFLISFYEKMQSDKGSIPDRFSAQQFSDYHSELNMSSLELGDSALYFCASSASSRGYTFGSGTRLTVV.

This clonotype was counted at least ten times. The CDR3, as DNA: TGTGCCAGCAGCCCACACTCTAGCGGGGGGGACAATGAGCAGTTCTTC. Encoded protein: CASSPHSSGGDNEQFF. This sequence joins TRBV9 and TRBJ2-1, with 12 bases matching TRBD2. V gave up 4 bases and J gave up 5 bases; unmatched junction bases: 7. CDR3 length: 16 residues. Germline V gene lookup returns CDR1 SGDLS and CDR2 YYNGEE.

Ten or more counts support this clonotype. The genes are TRBV6-1 and TRBJ2-2; 8 bases map to TRBD2. CDR3 size: 16 residues. The V segment lost 5 bases and the J segment 8 bases; nucleotides outside the gene matches: 13. CDR1 is MNHNS, CDR2 SASEGT, per germline. CDR3 bases: TGTGCCAGCAGTCAGCTGCCTGGTAGCGGGGAGGGGGAGCTGTTTTTT. Its protein is CASSQLPGSGEGELFF.

This clonotype was seen many times. The rearrangement links TRBV29-1 to TRBJ1-1, with D uncertain. V lost 4 bases to trimming and J lost 6 bases, with 6 bases between them. CDR3 length: 10 residues. Germline CDR1 is SQVTM and CDR2 is ANQGSEA. CDR3 sequence (DNA): TGCAGCGTTGCCGGGCCTGAAGCTTTCTTT. As protein: CSVAGPEAFF. The whole variable domain, filled in from reference TRBV29-1 and TRBJ1-1, reads SAVISQKPSRDICQRGTSLTIQCQVDSQVTMMFWYRQQPGQSLTLIATANQGSEATYESGFVIDKFPISRPNLTFSTLTVSNMSPEDSSIYLCSVAGPEAFFGQGTRLTVV.

In this sample, this clonotype turned up many times. The chain has TRBV29-1 and TRBJ1-1; D possibly corresponds to TRBD1 (6 bases). Germline V CDR1 and CDR2: SQVTM, ANQGSEA. This CDR3 has 14 residues. With 4 bases removed from V and 5 bases from J, the gap between germline ends came to 17 bases. The chain's CDR3 is CSVVLPGAGTEAFF. In DNA form, the CDR3 reads TGCAGCGTTGTATTACCGGGGGCGGGTACTGAAGCTTTCTTT. Drawing the rest from reference TRBV29-1 and TRBJ1-1, the complete variable domain is SAVISQKPSRDICQRGTSLTIQCQVDSQVTMMFWYRQQPGQSLTLIATANQGSEATYESGFVIDKFPISRPNLTFSTLTVSNMSPEDSSIYLCSVVLPGAGTEAFFGQGTRLTVV.